Below are 30 T cell receptor beta chains sequenced from a single sample in a study of blood T cell repertoires in COVID-19. The protocol was immunoSEQ multiplex PCR, while the TCRdb copy is restricted to in-frame clones and leaves out a portion. Of roughly 190,000 clones in the sample, 84% were seen once. The sequenced material came from PBMCs or T cells enriched from blood (not recorded which). The receptors come from a woman aged 30 to 39 who had recovered from COVID-19.

This clone has just a few counts. The rearrangement joins TRBV5-1 to TRBJ1-1; 10 nucleotides align to TRBD1. This CDR3 is 15 amino acids long. Germline assignment: CDR1 SGHRS and CDR2 YFSETQ. V dropped 4 bases and J dropped 4; count of bases not matched to a gene: 7. CDR3: CASSPGQGKITEAFF. In DNA, the CDR3 is TGCGCCAGCAGCCCGGGACAGGGGAAAATCACTGAAGCTTTCTTT.

The chain carries TRBV19 and TRBJ1-1, with no clear D. The CDR3 has 15 residues. Germline V gene data show CDR1 as LNHDA and CDR2 as SQIVND (reference sequence). V was clipped by 4 bases and J by 9 bases, with 21 bases between them. The CDR3 bases are TGTGCCAGTAGTAGGACCGGGGATCTGTCTCTGAAAGCTTTCTTT. Amino acids: CASSRTGDLSLKAFF.

This rearrangement joins TRBV4-1 to TRBJ1-1, with 10 bases aligning to TRBD1. There are 17 residues in the CDR3. Germline CDR1 reads MGHRA; CDR2 reads YSYEKL. J gave up 1 base and V 4 bases, and 9 bases lay outside the gene matches. The CDR3, as DNA: TGCGCCAGCAGCCCAGGGACAGGGGTGCAAGAGAACACTGAAGCTTTCTTT. Protein sequence: CASSPGTGVQENTEAFF.

The J gene is TRBJ1-2, the V gene TRBV2; TRBD1 is a possible D gene (6 bases). The V and J ends lost 3 bases and 4 bases respectively, with 18 bases between them. This CDR3 is built from 16 residues. Germline V gives CDR1 SNHLY, CDR2 FYNNEI. The CDR3 nucleotides read TGTGCCAGCAGTGAGTTGGCAGGGGTTCAGCTCTATGGCTACACCTTC. Translated, it gives CASSELAGVQLYGYTF.

The V and J genes are TRBV11-2 and TRBJ2-7, with D perhaps TRBD1 (6 bases). This CDR3 is 15 amino acids long. Looked up from germline, CDR1 is SGHAT and CDR2 is FQNNGV. V lost 2 bases and J 2 bases, leaving 13 bases between the germline ends. CDR3 amino acids: CASSLTAGVAYEQYV. The CDR3 region has the DNA TGTGCCAGCAGCTTAACCGCAGGGGTCGCCTACGAGCAGTACGTC.

The chain carries TRBV2 and TRBJ1-5, with D perhaps matching TRBD1 (6 bases). Germline V gene data show CDR1 as SNHLY and CDR2 as FYNNEI. V dropped 4 bases and J dropped 5 bases, with 12 bases sitting between them. The CDR3 sequence is 14 residues long. The CDR3 spells CASSVGGAHQPQHF. In DNA form, the CDR3 reads TGTGCCAGCAGTGTGGGGGGGGCTCATCAGCCCCAGCATTTT.

The V gene is TRBV5-1, the J gene TRBJ2-1; TRBD2 agrees at 8 bases. The CDR3 has 16 residues. V was clipped by 0 bases and J by 8 bases; unmatched bases: 10. The V gene's germline CDR1 is SGHRS and CDR2 YFSETQ. Here the CDR3 reads CASSLERSGSGHEQFF. The CDR3 DNA reads TGCGCCAGCAGCTTGGAGCGGAGCGGGAGCGGACATGAGCAGTTCTTC. The whole variable domain, filled in from reference TRBV5-1 and TRBJ2-1, reads KAGVTQTPRYLIKTRGQQVTLSCSPISGHRSVSWYQQTPGQGLQFLFEYFSETQRNKGNFPGRFSGRQFSNSRSEMNVSTLELGDSALYLCASSLERSGSGHEQFFGPGTRLTVL.

The V gene is TRBV10-3, the J gene TRBJ1-1; the match to TRBD1 covers 7 bases. The ends lost 5 bases at V and 1 base at J; junction bases unmatched: 4. The CDR3 is made up of 14 amino acids. Germline V lookup: CDR1 ENHRY, CDR2 SYGVKD. The DNA of the CDR3 is TGTGCCATCAGTCCGGGACAGCAGAACACTGAAGCTTTCTTT. Encoded protein: CAISPGQQNTEAFF.

The V and J genes are TRBV7-8 and TRBJ2-2; 8 bases are shared with TRBD1. CDR3 length equals 15 residues. J lost 0 bases, V lost 5 bases, and 2 bases had no gene match. Germline V gene sequence: CDR1 SGHVS, CDR2 FQNEAQ. CDR3 coding DNA: TGTGCCAGCAGCAAACAGGGGGCGAACACCGGGGAGCTGTTTTTT. It specifies CASSKQGANTGELFF.

The chain has TRBV18 and TRBJ2-5; 9 bases fit TRBD2. V dropped 3 bases and J dropped 3; count of bases not matched to a gene: 2. Germline CDR1 KGHSH, CDR2 LQKENI. The CDR3 has 14 amino acids. CDR3 region: CASSPSGRKETQYF. The CDR3 DNA reads as TGTGCCAGCTCACCTAGCGGGAGAAAAGAGACCCAGTACTTC.

The chain combines TRBV5-6 with TRBJ1-3, with D possibly matching TRBD1 (6 bases). The CDR3 has 15 residues. Germline V gene lookup returns CDR1 SGHDT and CDR2 YYEEEE. The V end lost 3 bases, the J end lost 5 bases, and 15 bases lay between the germline ends. The CDR3 reads CASSSRRQARNTIYF. CDR3 sequence (DNA): TGTGCCAGCAGCTCACGCCGACAGGCCCGAAACACCATATATTTT.

This chain links TRBV7-2 with TRBJ1-1; D may be TRBD1 (5 bases). CDR3 length: 16 residues. Germline V gives CDR1 SGHTA, CDR2 FQGNSA. Trimming cost V 0 bases and J 1 base, with 12 bases left between them. CDR3 region: CASSLAGPMPNTEAFF. CDR3 sequence (DNA): TGTGCCAGCAGCTTAGCGGGGCCCATGCCGAACACTGAAGCTTTCTTT.

The chain couples TRBV11-3 to TRBJ2-1; D is ambiguous. The CDR3 length is 15 residues. The germline CDR1 and CDR2 sequences are SGHNT and YENEEA. V was shortened by 1 base and J by 4 bases, with 11 bases between the two germline ends. CDR3 DNA: TGTGCCAGCAGCTTAGTATATCCCCCGTACAATGAGCAGTTCTTC. Its protein is CASSLVYPPYNEQFF.

V gene TRBV4-1 combines with J gene TRBJ1-6, with a possible D match to TRBD1 (6 bases). This CDR3 contains 19 residues. Trimming left V 0 bases short and J 4 bases short, with 19 bases between. In germline, CDR1 is MGHRA, CDR2 YSYEKL. The DNA for the CDR3 is TGCGCCAGCAGCCAAGAGGGAATGGACAGCCTTAAATATAATTCACCCCTCCACTTT. As protein: CASSQEGMDSLKYNSPLHF.

The chain uses TRBV7-9 and TRBJ1-6, with TRBD1 matching over 8 bases. The CDR3 length is 14 residues. V lost 4 bases to trimming and J lost 4 bases; unmatched junction nucleotides: 0. Germline V gene data show CDR1 as SEHNR and CDR2 as FQNEAQ (reference sequence). The CDR3 sequence is CASSWTGYNSPLHF. DNA of the CDR3: TGTGCCAGCAGCTGGACAGGGTATAATTCACCCCTCCACTTT.

The genes are TRBV5-1 and TRBJ1-2; 9 positions match TRBD1. Per the germline V gene, CDR1 is SGHRS and CDR2 is YFSETQ. J gave up 8 bases and V 4 bases, and 12 bases lay outside the gene matches. The CDR3 contains 15 residues. CDR3 DNA sequence: TGCGCCAGCAGCAGGGACAGGGTGGGATCGGCGGGCTACACCTTC. This gives the protein CASSRDRVGSAGYTF.

A few counts support this clone. The gene calls are TRBV5-6 and TRBJ2-7; TRBD2 aligns across 7 bases. The V segment lost 4 bases and the J segment 0 bases; nucleotides outside the gene matches: 10. Per the germline V gene, CDR1 is SGHDT and CDR2 is YYEEEE. This CDR3 is built from 16 residues. Here the CDR3 DNA reads TGTGCCAGCAGCCCGTATGGGGGGGGACTCTCCTACGAGCAGTACTTC. This encodes CASSPYGGGLSYEQYF.

V is TRBV9 and J is TRBJ2-1; D gene ambiguous. The CDR3 totals 13 residues. Trimming removed 0 bases at V and 7 bases at J, with 8 bases between. Germline lookup yields CDR1 SGDLS and CDR2 YYNGEE. CDR3 nucleotides: TGTGCCAGCAGCGTAGACCCAGCGAATGAGCAGTTCTTC. It specifies CASSVDPANEQFF.

This chain links TRBV11-1 with TRBJ2-1; maybe TRBD1 (5 bases). The germline V gene encodes CDR1 SGHAT and CDR2 FQDESV (reference sequence). Trimming shortened V by 1 base and J by 5 bases, and 15 bases separated the two germline ends. The CDR3 consists of 16 residues. CDR3 DNA: TGTGCCAGCAGCTTAGGGGGTACGCGACAGAACAATGAGCAGTTCTTC. The encoded protein is CASSLGGTRQNNEQFF. Supplemented by reference TRBV11-1 and TRBJ2-1, the full variable domain reads EAEVAQSPRYKITEKSQAVAFWCDPISGHATLYWYRQILGQGPELLVQFQDESVVDDSQLPKDRFSAERLKGVDSTLKIQPAELGDSAMYLCASSLGGTRQNNEQFFGPGTRLTVL.

This chain links TRBV18 with TRBJ1-2; 9 bases are shared with TRBD1. CDR1 KGHSH and CDR2 LQKENI come from the germline V gene. V lost 3 bases to trimming and J lost 3 bases; unmatched junction nucleotides: 5. CDR3 length: 15 residues. The CDR3 loop reads CASSPLGQGYYGYTF. DNA for the CDR3: TGTGCCAGCTCACCTCTGGGACAGGGATACTATGGCTACACCTTC.

The genes are TRBV19 and TRBJ1-2, with 8 bases matching TRBD1. CDR3 length equals 15 residues. The trim removed 3 bases at V and 6 bases at J, leaving 9 bases unmatched. The V gene's germline CDR1 is LNHDA and CDR2 SQIVND (reference sequence). The CDR3 reads CASSIEGQGLNGYTF. Written as DNA, the CDR3 is TGTGCCAGTAGTATTGAAGGACAGGGTTTGAATGGCTACACCTTC. Full variable domain (remainder filled in from reference TRBV19 and TRBJ1-2): DGGITQSPKYLFRKEGQNVTLSCEQNLNHDAMYWYRQDPGQGLRLIYYSQIVNDFQKGDIAEGYSVSREKKESFPLTVTSAQKNPTAFYLCASSIEGQGLNGYTFGSGTRLTVV.

The V call is TRBV28, the J call TRBJ2-5; 11 nucleotides align to TRBD2. V dropped 3 bases and J dropped 13; count of bases not matched to a gene: 4. Germline CDR1 is MDHEN and CDR2 is SYDVKM. This CDR3 is built from 12 residues. The CDR3 spells CASSFIGLAGYF. The DNA of the CDR3 is TGTGCCAGCAGTTTCATCGGACTAGCGGGGTACTTC.

This chain joins TRBV28 and TRBJ2-7, with D possibly TRBD2 on 6 matching bases. CDR3 size: 14 residues. V gave up 7 bases and J gave up 0 bases, with 13 bases separating them. Germline lookup yields CDR1 MDHEN and CDR2 SYDVKM. CDR3 DNA: TGTGCCAGCACTTTTGGCGGGGCCTCCTACGAGCAGTACTTC. Residues: CASTFGGASYEQYF.

The chain uses TRBV2 and TRBJ2-1; 7 bases fit TRBD2. Germline values: CDR1 SNHLY, CDR2 FYNNEI. V lost 11 bases, J lost 7 bases, and 14 bases stayed unmatched. The CDR3 runs 14 residues. DNA of the CDR3: TGTGCCTCCGAAGCGGATATCGGGAGGAATGAGCAGTTCTTC. Protein sequence: CASEADIGRNEQFF.

This sequence joins TRBV27 and TRBJ1-6; 7 bases are shared with TRBD1. V was clipped by 5 bases and J by 5 bases; unmatched bases: 9. Germline CDR1 MNHEY, CDR2 SMNVEV (reference sequence). This CDR3 is 16 amino acids long. The chain's CDR3 is CASSRRGQPDNSPLHF. CDR3 DNA: TGTGCCAGCAGTCGGAGGGGGCAACCGGATAATTCACCCCTCCACTTT.

CDR3 in amino acids: CATSAQGYSNQPQHF. The CDR3 nucleotides are TGTGCCACCAGCGCACAGGGTTATAGCAATCAGCCCCAGCATTTT. The rearrangement joins TRBV15 to TRBJ1-5; D perhaps matches TRBD1 (6 bases). Per the germline V gene, CDR1 is LNHNV and CDR2 is YYDKDF (reference sequence). The V gene lost 5 bases and the J gene lost 0 bases, with 11 bases spanning the gap. The CDR3 runs 15 residues.

There are a few counts of this clone. The V gene is TRBV5-1, the J gene TRBJ1-4; 7 nucleotides align to TRBD1. The CDR3 sequence is 14 residues long. J lost 4 bases, V lost 5 bases, and 5 bases had no gene match. Germline V CDR1 and CDR2: SGHRS, YFSETQ. CDR3 loop: CASRAGGINEKLFF. In DNA form, the CDR3 reads TGCGCCAGCAGAGCAGGGGGGATTAATGAAAAACTGTTTTTT.

The chain's CDR3 is CASSHGGTTTDSTDTQYF. CDR3 coding DNA: TGTGCCAGCAGCCACGGTGGAACGACCACAGATAGCACAGATACGCAGTATTTT. The J gene is TRBJ2-3, the V gene TRBV7-8, with unresolved D. V was pared by 5 bases and J by 0 bases, with 21 bases between. Germline CDR1 SGHVS, CDR2 FQNEAQ. The CDR3 extends over 18 amino acids.

This clone was observed a handful of times. Here the CDR3 reads CASSLRDRVIYGYTF. The DNA of the CDR3 is TGTGCCAGCAGCTTAAGGGACAGGGTAATCTATGGCTACACCTTC. V gene TRBV7-8 combines with J gene TRBJ1-2; 9 bases are shared with TRBD1. CDR3 length: 15 amino acids. J lost 4 bases, V lost 2 bases, and 5 bases had no gene match. Germline-derived CDR1 and CDR2 are SGHVS and FQNEAQ.

V is TRBV27 and J is TRBJ1-5; tentatively, D is TRBD1 (5 bases). There are 13 residues in the CDR3. Germline values: CDR1 MNHEY, CDR2 SMNVEV (reference sequence). The V end was cut by 2 bases, the J end by 7 bases, with 9 bases between. The CDR3 DNA follows: TGTGCCAGCAGTTTAGGGCAGGGACAGCCCCAGCATTTT. This encodes CASSLGQGQPQHF.